Reported below is one TCR beta chain. A multiplex PCR was run with 60 Vbeta primers and 13 Jbeta primers. Generated by immunoSEQ multiplex PCR, the TCRdb table keeps only in-frame clones and is missing some. The sample has tens of thousands of clones; 86% are singletons. The record originates from a study of cytomegalovirus exposure and HLA in healthy donors. The CDR3 has 15 amino acids. Trimming cost V 2 bases and J 7 bases; bases outside gene matches: 13. Looked up from germline, CDR1 is GTSNPN and CDR2 is SVGIG (reference sequence). The TCR comes from a woman aged 40 to 50 in good health and CMV-seropositive. The chain carries TRBV30 and TRBJ1-2, with 7 nucleotides matching TRBD1. The sequenced sample consisted of PBMCs. This CDR3 is CAWSSISGTVGGYTF. For the CDR3, the DNA is TGTGCCTGGAGTAGTATTTCCGGGACAGTGGGTGGCTACACCTTC.